Presented here are 10 T cell receptor beta chains from one specimen sequenced in a study of blood T cell repertoires in COVID-19. The assay was immunoSEQ multiplex PCR, and TCRdb's table has in-frame clones only and misses some. This sample has about 120,000 clones; around 81% occur once, and the top ten carry 3.8%. Specimen: peripheral blood. These receptors originate from a woman in her forties or fifties with acute or convalescent COVID-19.

This chain joins TRBV19 and TRBJ1-5; 9 nucleotides line up with TRBD1. The CDR3 consists of 15 residues. Losses at the gene ends were 7 bases for V and 7 bases for J; bases not matched to a gene: 11. Per germline, CDR1 LNHDA and CDR2 SQIVND (reference sequence). The CDR3 bases are TGTGCCAGTAACGTTTGGGACAGGGCGGGCCAGCCCCAGCATTTT. It is translated as CASNVWDRAGQPQHF. Combining the CDR3 with reference TRBV19 and TRBJ1-5 gives the whole variable domain DGGITQSPKYLFRKEGQNVTLSCEQNLNHDAMYWYRQDPGQGLRLIYYSQIVNDFQKGDIAEGYSVSREKKESFPLTVTSAQKNPTAFYLCASNVWDRAGQPQHFGDGTRLSIL.

The chain employs TRBV19 and TRBJ2-7, with 8 bases fitting TRBD1. V lost 5 bases, J lost 6 bases, and 6 bases stayed unmatched. Germline values: CDR1 LNHDA, CDR2 SQIVND (reference sequence). CDR3 size: 13 residues. Here the CDR3 reads CASSFGQGSEQYF. The DNA for the CDR3 is TGTGCCAGTAGTTTCGGACAGGGTAGCGAGCAGTACTTC.

The V and J genes are TRBV5-5 and TRBJ2-7; TRBD2 aligns across 10 bases. Germline lookup yields CDR1 SGHKS and CDR2 YYEKEE (reference sequence). This CDR3 has 14 amino acids. With V trimmed by 3 bases and J by 4 bases, 4 bases remained unmatched. DNA for the CDR3: TGTGCCAGCAGCTCTAGCGGGAGACTTTACGAGCAGTACTTC. It encodes CASSSSGRLYEQYF.

The chain links TRBV9 to TRBJ2-2; 7 nucleotides match TRBD2. V was clipped by 0 bases and J by 2 bases; unmatched bases: 4. The CDR3 sequence is 16 residues long. The germline V gene has CDR1 SGDLS and CDR2 YYNGEE. CDR3 loop: CASSVVGTTNTGELFF. The CDR3 DNA reads as TGTGCCAGCAGCGTAGTCGGGACTACAAACACCGGGGAGCTGTTTTTT.

V is TRBV10-1 and J is TRBJ2-2; TRBD1 matches 9 bases. The germline CDR1 and CDR2 sequences are WNHNN and SYGVQD (reference sequence). The V gene end was trimmed by 3 bases and the J gene end by 6 bases; junction bases not matched to a gene: 5. The length of the CDR3 is 15 residues. CDR3 in DNA: TGCGCCAGCAGTGATAACAGGGGGCTCGCCGGGGAGCTGTTTTTT. Amino acid sequence: CASSDNRGLAGELFF.

The CDR3 region has the DNA TGTGCCAGCAGCCTAGGACAGGGGGGGGAAAAACTGTTTTTT. This encodes CASSLGQGGEKLFF. The chain employs TRBV7-8 and TRBJ1-4; 10 bases line up with TRBD1. Germline-derived CDR1 and CDR2 are SGHVS and FQNEAQ. This CDR3 is 14 amino acids long. Losses at the gene ends were 5 bases for V and 8 bases for J; bases not matched to a gene: 5.

As regards this clone: The sample holds other DNA sequences that translate to the same CDR3. The chain links TRBV7-9 to TRBJ2-3, with a weak D call TRBD2 (6 bases). The CDR3 contains 14 residues. CDR1 SEHNR and CDR2 FQNEAQ come from the germline V gene (reference sequence). Between the trimmed V and J ends, which lost 6 bases and 0 bases, there was a span of 10 bases. The CDR3 spells CASSFGGSTDTQYF. CDR3 bases: TGTGCCAGCAGTTTCGGGGGTAGCACAGATACGCAGTATTTT.

V is TRBV5-1 and J is TRBJ2-1, with 7 positions matching TRBD2. There are 15 residues in the CDR3. CDR1 is SGHRS and CDR2 is YFSETQ in the germline V gene. The V and J ends lost 0 bases and 5 bases, in that order; junction bases with no gene match: 5. CDR3 protein: CASSLARGGNNEQFF. CDR3 in DNA: TGCGCCAGCAGCTTGGCCCGCGGGGGAAACAATGAGCAGTTCTTC.

This clone was detected only a few times. The CDR3 sequence is CASSKGSGGSYNEQFF. The CDR3 bases are TGCGCCAGCAGTAAGGGGTCGGGGGGCTCCTACAATGAGCAGTTCTTC. The rearrangement uses TRBV10-1 and TRBJ2-1; 7 nucleotides match TRBD2. The CDR3 extends over 16 amino acids. V lost 5 bases, J lost 0 bases, and 7 bases stayed unmatched. Germline V lookup: CDR1 WNHNN, CDR2 SYGVQD (reference sequence).

This clone came up once. The same CDR3 is also encoded by other DNA sequences in this sample. The chain uses TRBV19 and TRBJ1-5, with 7 positions matching TRBD1. There are 14 residues in the CDR3. CDR1 is LNHDA and CDR2 is SQIVND in the germline V gene (reference sequence). Trimming at V came to 5 bases and at J to 2 bases, leaving 3 bases not matched to a gene. In nucleotides, the CDR3 is TGTGCCAGTAGTCCCACAGGGGGCAATCAGCCCCAGCATTTT. This translates into CASSPTGGNQPQHF.